The clone carrying this T cell receptor beta chain was found a few times. Its target is unknown. These data originate in a study of CD8+ T cells in alopecia areata. Background on the study: Twice daily, treated patients received 5 to 10 mg of oral tofacitinib.

V dropped 5 bases and J dropped 3; count of bases not matched to a gene: 9. The length of the CDR3 is 16 residues. The germline CDR1 and CDR2 sequences are SGHKS and YYEKEE (reference sequence). Treatment described: oral pan-JAK inhibitor, 5-10 mg twice daily. Peripheral blood, together with lesional scalp punch biopsies, was collected from alopecia areata patients. Sorting of CD4+ and CD8+ T cells was performed on PBMCs. Once RNA had been extracted, it was reverse transcribed into cDNA to act as the sequencing template. This table comes from immunoSEQ multiplex PCR, and its TCRdb copy is limited to in-frame clones, with some not included. The sample records some 240,000 clones, roughly 56% being singletons. Broader study findings: Normal skin's resident alphabeta T cells are also sequenced in scalp samples.

This TCR was sampled from a human donor with alopecia areata. The sequencing here drew on CD4+ T cells sorted from blood, taken at week 4, from a patient treated with tofacitinib. V and J are TRBV5-5 and TRBJ2-2; 8 nucleotides align to TRBD2. DNA of the CDR3: TGTGCCAGCAGTGCAACCCCCGGGGGGGACACCGGGGAGCTGTTTTTT. Residues: CASSATPGGDTGELFF.